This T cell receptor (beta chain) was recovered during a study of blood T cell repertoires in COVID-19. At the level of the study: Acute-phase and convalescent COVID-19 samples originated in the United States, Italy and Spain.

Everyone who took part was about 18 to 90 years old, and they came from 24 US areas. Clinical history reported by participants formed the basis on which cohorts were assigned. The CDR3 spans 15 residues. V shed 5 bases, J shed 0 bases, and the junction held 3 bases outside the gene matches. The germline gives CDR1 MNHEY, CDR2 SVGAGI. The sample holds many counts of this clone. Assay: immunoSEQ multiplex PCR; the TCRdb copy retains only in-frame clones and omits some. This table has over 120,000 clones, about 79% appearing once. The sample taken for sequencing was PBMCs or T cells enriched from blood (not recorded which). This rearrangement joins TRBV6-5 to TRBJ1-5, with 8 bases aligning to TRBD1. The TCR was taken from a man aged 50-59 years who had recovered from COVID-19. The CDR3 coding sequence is TGTGCCAGCAGTACAGGACAGGGTAGCAATCAGCCCCAGCATTTT. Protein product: CASSTGQGSNQPQHF.